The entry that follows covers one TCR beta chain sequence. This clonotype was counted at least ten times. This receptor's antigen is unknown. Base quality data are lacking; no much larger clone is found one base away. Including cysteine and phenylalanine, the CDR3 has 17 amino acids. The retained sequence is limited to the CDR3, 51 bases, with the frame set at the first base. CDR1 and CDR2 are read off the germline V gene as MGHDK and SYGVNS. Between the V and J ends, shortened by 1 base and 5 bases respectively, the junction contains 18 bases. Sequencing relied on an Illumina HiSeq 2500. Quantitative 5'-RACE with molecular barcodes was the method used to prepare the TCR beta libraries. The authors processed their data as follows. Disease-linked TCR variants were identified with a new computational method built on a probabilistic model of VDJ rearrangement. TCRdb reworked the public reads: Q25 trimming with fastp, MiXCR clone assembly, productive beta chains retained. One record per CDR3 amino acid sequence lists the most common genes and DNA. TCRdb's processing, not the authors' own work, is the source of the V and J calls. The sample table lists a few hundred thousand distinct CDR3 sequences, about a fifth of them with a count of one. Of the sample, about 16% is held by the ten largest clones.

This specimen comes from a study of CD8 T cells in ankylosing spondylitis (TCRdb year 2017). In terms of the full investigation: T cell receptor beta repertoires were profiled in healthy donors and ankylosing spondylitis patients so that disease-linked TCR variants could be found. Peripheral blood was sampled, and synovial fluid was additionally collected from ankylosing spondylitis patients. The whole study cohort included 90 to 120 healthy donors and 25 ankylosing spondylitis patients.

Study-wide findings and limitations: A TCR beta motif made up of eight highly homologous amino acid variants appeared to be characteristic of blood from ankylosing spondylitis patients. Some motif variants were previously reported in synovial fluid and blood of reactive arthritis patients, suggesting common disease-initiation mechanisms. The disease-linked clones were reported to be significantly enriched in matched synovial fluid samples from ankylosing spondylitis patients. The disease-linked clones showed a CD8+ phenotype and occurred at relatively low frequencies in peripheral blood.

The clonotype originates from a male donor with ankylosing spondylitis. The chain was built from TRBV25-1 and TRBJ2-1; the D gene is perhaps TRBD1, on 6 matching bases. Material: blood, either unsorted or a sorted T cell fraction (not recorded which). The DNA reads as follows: TGTGCCAGCAGTGAATTGCCCCAACAGGGTGCCCACAATGAGCAGTTCTTC. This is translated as CASSELPQQGAHNEQFF.